Following are 20 T cell receptor beta chains from one sample sequenced in a study of T-cell reconstitution after alpha-beta-depleted transplantation in children. A TCRbeta library incorporating unique molecular identifiers was prepared. A single record per CDR3 protein comes from TCRdb applying MiXCR to the PCR reads. The sample yields about 200,000 distinct CDR3 sequences, roughly 8.1% seen once. The sequencing here drew on PBMCs, mostly from graft donor cells, taken 360 days after TCRalphabeta/CD19-depleted stem cell transplant. The receptors originated from a male patient aged 2 to 9 who had a stem cell transplant for acute myeloid leukemia, so the T cells may come from the graft donor.

This clonotype was picked up a small number of times. The V call is TRBV12-3 or TRBV12-4, the J call TRBJ2-7; D is perhaps TRBD1 (5 bases). Trimming shortened V by 3 bases and J by 6 bases, and 9 bases separated the two germline ends. This CDR3 has 12 residues. The CDR3 loop is CASSFRAAEQYV. The CDR3, as DNA: TGTGCCAGCAGTTTCAGGGCGGCCGAGCAGTACGTC.

This clonotype was observed once. The V call is TRBV4-1, the J call TRBJ1-5; 12 nucleotides match TRBD1. V lost 4 bases to trimming and J lost 7 bases; unmatched junction nucleotides: 5. Germline values: CDR1 MGHRA, CDR2 YSYEKL. The CDR3 length is 15 residues. The CDR3 reads CASSPGQGAIQPQHF. CDR3 bases: TGCGCCAGCAGCCCGGGACAGGGGGCTATCCAGCCCCAGCATTTT.

This clonotype occurred many times. The chain couples TRBV20-1 to TRBJ2-1, with D possibly TRBD1 on 6 matching bases. CDR1 and CDR2 from the germline V gene are DFQATT and SNEGSKA (reference sequence). CDR3 size: 12 residues. V shed 3 bases and J shed 8 bases, with 11 bases lying between them. CDR3 sequence reads: CSASLRGDEQFF. The DNA of the CDR3 is TGCAGTGCTAGTCTCAGGGGAGATGAGCAGTTCTTC.

This clonotype was counted ten times or more. The V gene is TRBV27, the J gene TRBJ2-5; unclear D gene. This CDR3 has 14 residues. Trimming shortened V by 1 base and J by 1 base, and 7 bases separated the two germline ends. CDR1 and CDR2 (germline): MNHEY, SMNVEV (reference sequence). The CDR3 spells CASSLLPPQETQYF. The DNA for the CDR3 is TGTGCCAGCAGTTTATTACCTCCCCAAGAGACCCAGTACTTC.

In its sample, this clonotype was seen many times. The gene calls are TRBV6-2 or TRBV6-3 and TRBJ2-3; D possibly matches TRBD1 or TRBD2 (5 bases each). This CDR3 is built from 14 residues. The V gene's germline CDR1 is MNHEY and CDR2 SVGEGT. V was cut by 6 bases and J by 2 bases, with 12 bases left in between. CDR3 residues: CASRDDGATDTQYF. Here the CDR3 DNA reads TGTGCCAGCAGAGATGACGGGGCCACAGATACGCAGTATTTT.

The V and J genes are TRBV20-1 and TRBJ2-1; a weak D match, TRBD2 (6 bases). Per germline, CDR1 DFQATT and CDR2 SNEGSKA (reference sequence). Between the trimmed V and J ends, which lost 3 bases and 1 base, there was a span of 13 bases. The length of the CDR3 is 15 residues. The CDR3 here is CSASLSGGSYNEQFF. In nucleotides, the CDR3 is TGCAGTGCTAGTCTAAGTGGGGGGTCCTACAATGAGCAGTTCTTC.

This clonotype was seen a few times. The rearrangement links TRBV12-3 or TRBV12-4 to TRBJ2-1; D gene uncertain. The CDR3 length is 14 residues. V was cut by 5 bases and J by 9 bases, with 17 bases left in between. This CDR3 reads CASSPTEERVEQFF. For the CDR3, the DNA is TGTGCCAGCAGTCCGACTGAGGAAAGGGTTGAGCAGTTCTTC.

Many counts were recorded for this clonotype. This chain links TRBV20-1 with TRBJ1-5; no clear D. Trimming removed 0 bases at V and 2 bases at J, with 14 bases between. The V gene's germline CDR1 is DFQATT and CDR2 SNEGSKA (reference sequence). The CDR3 is made up of 16 amino acids. Here the CDR3 DNA reads TGCAGTGCTAGAGATCGACTTGGAGCGGGCAATCAGCCCCAGCATTTT. Translating it yields CSARDRLGAGNQPQHF.

V and J are TRBV12-3 or TRBV12-4 and TRBJ1-2, with D perhaps matching TRBD1 (6 bases). The V gene lost 5 bases and the J gene lost 4 bases, with 17 bases spanning the gap. There are 15 residues in the CDR3. The CDR3 here is CASSPGAGPSYGYTF. CDR3 DNA: TGTGCCAGCAGTCCGGGGGCAGGGCCCTCCTATGGCTACACCTTC.

The gene calls are TRBV6-5 and TRBJ1-2, with 7 bases that match TRBD1. V dropped 10 bases and J dropped 5; count of bases not matched to a gene: 13. This CDR3 has 14 residues. The germline gives CDR1 MNHEY, CDR2 SVGAGI. The DNA for the CDR3 is TGTGCCACAGGGGACAGCATAAGTTTGTATGGCTACACCTTC. Translation: CATGDSISLYGYTF.

This clonotype was detected only a few times. As DNA, the CDR3 is TGCAGTGCCGCGCAGCCCAGCTTAAGTGAGACCCAGTACTTC. Protein: CSAAQPSLSETQYF. This sequence joins TRBV20-1 and TRBJ2-5; the D is unclear. Trimming took off 6 bases at V and 5 bases at J, with 19 bases between the two ends. There are 14 residues in the CDR3. Per germline, CDR1 DFQATT and CDR2 SNEGSKA (reference sequence).

The V gene is TRBV5-1, the J gene TRBJ2-1; 11 bases are a match to TRBD1. This CDR3 has 14 amino acids. CDR1 and CDR2 from the germline V gene are SGHRS and YFSETQ. Germline trimming cut 0 bases from V and 8 bases from J; bases unmatched to any gene: 1. In DNA, the CDR3 is TGCGCCAGCAGCTTGGGGACAGGGGGCGATGAGCAGTTCTTC. Encoded protein: CASSLGTGGDEQFF.

Many counts were recorded for this clonotype. The chain combines TRBV24-1 with TRBJ2-3, with D maybe TRBD2 (6 bases). The CDR3 is 16 residues long. Germline CDR1 reads KGHDR; CDR2 reads SFDVKD. The V gene lost 3 bases and the J gene lost 0 bases, with 12 bases spanning the gap. DNA of the CDR3: TGTGCCACCAGTGATGGGACTGGACGAAGCACAGATACGCAGTATTTT. As protein: CATSDGTGRSTDTQYF.

This clonotype was counted a few times. The V and J genes are TRBV10-3 and TRBJ2-3; no firm D call. The CDR3 has 11 amino acids. V dropped 7 bases and J dropped 5 bases, with 7 bases sitting between them. The germline gives CDR1 ENHRY, CDR2 SYGVKD. Here the CDR3 reads CAIKGLDTQYF. The CDR3 nucleotides are TGTGCCATCAAGGGCCTAGATACGCAGTATTTT.

This clonotype appeared many times. The V and J genes are TRBV5-1 and TRBJ1-4; 8 bases agree with TRBD1. Germline V gene lookup returns CDR1 SGHRS and CDR2 YFSETQ. J was trimmed by 8 bases and V by 3 bases; bases with no gene match: 3. The CDR3 spans 13 residues. The CDR3 coding sequence is TGCGCCAGCAGCTCGCAGGGGGCGGAAAAACTGTTTTTT. Protein: CASSSQGAEKLFF.

There are a few counts of this clonotype. The chain recombines TRBV5-1 with TRBJ2-5, with D possibly TRBD2 on 6 matching bases. The V end was cut by 0 bases, the J end by 7 bases, with 10 bases between. The CDR3 has 13 residues. Germline CDR1 SGHRS, CDR2 YFSETQ. The DNA of the CDR3 is TGCGCCAGCAGCTTGGGTGTGGAGGGGACCCAGTACTTC. Protein product: CASSLGVEGTQYF.

The J gene is TRBJ2-4, the V gene TRBV4-2; D not certain. Germline assignment: CDR1 LGHNA and CDR2 YNFKEQ. V was trimmed by 1 base and J by 0 bases, leaving 16 bases between them. There are 18 residues in the CDR3. The CDR3 nucleotides read TGTGCCAGCAGCCAAGCGGGTCTAGGGAACTTAGCCAAAAACATTCAGTACTTC. Protein: CASSQAGLGNLAKNIQYF.

This clonotype has more than one count but fewer than ten. The V gene is TRBV7-2, the J gene TRBJ2-1; possibly TRBD2 for D (5 bases). V was shortened by 5 bases and J by 0 bases, with 14 bases between the two germline ends. CDR1 and CDR2 from the germline V gene are SGHTA and FQGNSA. The CDR3 covers 16 residues. In DNA, the CDR3 is TGTGCCAGCAGCCCCCGGGAATTCTTCTCCTACAATGAGCAGTTCTTC. Residues: CASSPREFFSYNEQFF.

This clonotype was detected a few times. The chain uses TRBV7-3 and TRBJ2-3, with D possibly being TRBD1 or TRBD2 (6 bases each). V was pared by 5 bases and J by 6 bases, with 15 bases between. CDR1 SGHTA and CDR2 FQGTGA come from the germline V gene. The CDR3 extends over 14 amino acids. CDR3 amino acids: CASSQGTYLDTQYF. In DNA form, the CDR3 reads TGTGCCAGCAGCCAGGGGACTTACCTCGATACGCAGTATTTT.

The chain joins TRBV20-1 to TRBJ1-1, with D uncertain. This CDR3 is built from 13 residues. Germline CDR1 DFQATT, CDR2 SNEGSKA (reference sequence). V was pared by 0 bases and J by 0 bases, with 5 bases between. CDR3 nucleotide sequence: TGCAGTGCTAGAGACCTTGTGAACACTGAAGCTTTCTTT. Translation gives CSARDLVNTEAFF.